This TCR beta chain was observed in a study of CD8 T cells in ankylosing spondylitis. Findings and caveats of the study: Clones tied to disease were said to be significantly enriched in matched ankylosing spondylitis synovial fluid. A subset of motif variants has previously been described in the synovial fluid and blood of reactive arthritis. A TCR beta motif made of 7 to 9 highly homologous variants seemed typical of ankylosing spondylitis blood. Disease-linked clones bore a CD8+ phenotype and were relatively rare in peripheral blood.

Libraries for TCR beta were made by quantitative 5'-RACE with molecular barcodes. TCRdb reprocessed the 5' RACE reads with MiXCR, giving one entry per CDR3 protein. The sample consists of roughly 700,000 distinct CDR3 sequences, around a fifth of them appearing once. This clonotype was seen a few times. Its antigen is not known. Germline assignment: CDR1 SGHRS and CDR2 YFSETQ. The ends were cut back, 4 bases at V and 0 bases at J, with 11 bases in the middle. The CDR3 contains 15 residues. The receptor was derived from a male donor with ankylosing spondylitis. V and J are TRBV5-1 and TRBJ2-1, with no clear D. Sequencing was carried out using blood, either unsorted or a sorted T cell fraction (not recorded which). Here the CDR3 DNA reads TGCGCCAGCAGCGAAAACACGGGCTCCTACAATGAGCAGTTCTTC. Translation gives CASSENTGSYNEQFF.